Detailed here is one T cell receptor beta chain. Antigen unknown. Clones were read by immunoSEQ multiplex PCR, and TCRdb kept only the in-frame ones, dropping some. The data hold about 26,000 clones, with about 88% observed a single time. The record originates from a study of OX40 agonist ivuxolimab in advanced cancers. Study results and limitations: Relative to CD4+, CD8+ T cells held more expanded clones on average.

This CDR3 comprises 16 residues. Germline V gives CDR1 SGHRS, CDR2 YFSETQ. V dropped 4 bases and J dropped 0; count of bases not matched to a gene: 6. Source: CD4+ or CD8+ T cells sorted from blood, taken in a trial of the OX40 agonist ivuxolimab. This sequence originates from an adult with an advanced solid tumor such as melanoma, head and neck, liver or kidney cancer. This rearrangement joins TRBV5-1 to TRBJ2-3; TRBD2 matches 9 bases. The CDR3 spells CASSDPTSGSTDTQYF. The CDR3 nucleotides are TGCGCCAGCAGCGACCCAACTAGCGGGAGCACAGATACGCAGTATTTT.